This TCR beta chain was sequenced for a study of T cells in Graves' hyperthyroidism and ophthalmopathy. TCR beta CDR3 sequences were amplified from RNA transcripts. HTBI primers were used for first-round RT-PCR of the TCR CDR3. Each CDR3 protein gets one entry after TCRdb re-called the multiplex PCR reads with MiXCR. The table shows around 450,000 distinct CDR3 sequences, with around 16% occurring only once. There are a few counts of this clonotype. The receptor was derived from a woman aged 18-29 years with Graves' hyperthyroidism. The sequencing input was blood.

This CDR3 is CASSLSLGEQFF. DNA of the CDR3: TGTGCCAGCAGTTTGAGCCTGGGTGAGCAGTTCTTC. The rearrangement uses TRBV12-3 or TRBV12-4 and TRBJ2-1; D gene ambiguous. There are 12 residues in the CDR3. V shed 3 bases and J shed 9 bases, with 9 bases lying between them.